These 28 T cell receptor beta chains share one sample of origin, sequenced in a study of blood T cell repertoires in COVID-19. The table came from immunoSEQ multiplex PCR; TCRdb's copy has only in-frame clones and leaves some out. The data hold a few hundred thousand clones, with approximately 80% observed a single time. Sequenced material: peripheral blood. The receptors shown here come from a woman older than 75 with acute or convalescent COVID-19.

The genes are TRBV19 and TRBJ1-6; D possibly corresponds to TRBD1 (5 bases). CDR3 length: 16 residues. Germline V CDR1 and CDR2: LNHDA, SQIVND (reference sequence). Trimming left V 7 bases short and J 7 bases short, with 20 bases between. The CDR3 sequence: CASKVGPGEGNSPLHF. Written as DNA, the CDR3 is TGTGCCAGTAAGGTGGGACCGGGGGAAGGAAATTCACCCCTCCACTTT.

This clone was seen more than once but under ten times. This chain connects TRBV7-2 to TRBJ2-7; 8 bases line up with TRBD1. This CDR3 contains 14 residues. Trimming took 0 bases from V and 7 from J; bases not matched to a gene: 5. Looked up from germline, CDR1 is SGHTA and CDR2 is FQGNSA. In nucleotides, the CDR3 is TGTGCCAGCAGCTTAGCGGGCAGGGGGCGAGAGCAGTACTTC. Translating it yields CASSLAGRGREQYF. Full variable domain (rest looked up from reference TRBV7-2 and TRBJ2-7): GAGVSQSPSNKVTEKGKDVELRCDPISGHTALYWYRQSLGQGLEFLIYFQGNSAPDKSGLPSDRFSAERTGGSVSTLTIQRTQQEDSAVYLCASSLAGRGREQYFGPGTRLTVT.

V gene TRBV27 combines with J gene TRBJ2-6; D gene unclear. The germline V and J ends were trimmed by 8 bases and 4 bases, with 12 bases remaining between them. The CDR3 is made up of 14 amino acids. Per germline, CDR1 MNHEY and CDR2 SMNVEV (reference sequence). The CDR3 reads CASSASTGANVLTF. DNA for the CDR3: TGTGCCAGCTCCGCAAGCACCGGGGCCAACGTCCTGACTTTC.

The chain joins TRBV9 to TRBJ1-3; 8 bases fit TRBD1. Trimming cost V 4 bases and J 4 bases; bases outside gene matches: 7. The CDR3 runs 15 residues. Germline CDR1 is SGDLS and CDR2 is YYNGEE. The CDR3 DNA follows: TGTGCCAGCAGCAATTTACAGGGGGTCGGAAACACCATATATTTT. It codes for CASSNLQGVGNTIYF.

This clone has just one count. The rearrangement uses TRBV9 and TRBJ2-6, with 7 nucleotides matching TRBD1. CDR3 size: 22 residues. Per the germline V gene, CDR1 is SGDLS and CDR2 is YYNGEE. J lost 0 bases, V lost 0 bases, and 18 bases had no gene match. The CDR3 region has the DNA TGTGCCAGCAGCGTAGCTGGGGCAGGGGGTGGTTTGAAGGTCTCTGGGGCCAACGTCCTGACTTTC. Translating it yields CASSVAGAGGGLKVSGANVLTF.

The chain links TRBV7-6 to TRBJ2-3; 10 nucleotides match TRBD2. This CDR3 has 17 residues. V was clipped by 4 bases and J by 1 base; unmatched bases: 8. The germline gives CDR1 SGHVS, CDR2 FNYEAQ. This chain's CDR3 is CASSSYPSGGGTDTQYF. CDR3 nucleotide sequence: TGTGCCAGCAGCTCCTACCCTAGCGGGGGAGGCACAGATACGCAGTATTTT.

This chain links TRBV11-3 with TRBJ2-2, with 7 bases aligning to TRBD1. The CDR3 runs to 14 residues. Germline CDR1 reads SGHNT; CDR2 reads YENEEA. V lost 5 bases and J lost 2; bases outside the gene matches: 2. CDR3 in amino acids: CASSHRGNTGELFF. In DNA form, the CDR3 reads TGTGCCAGCAGCCACAGGGGAAACACCGGGGAGCTGTTTTTT. Variable domain in full (rest from reference TRBV11-3 and TRBJ2-2): EAGVVQSPRYKIIEKKQPVAFWCNPISGHNTLYWYLQNLGQGPELLIRYENEEAVDDSQLPKDRFSAERLKGVDSTLKIQPAELGDSAVYLCASSHRGNTGELFFGEGSRLTVL.

Only a few counts were recorded for this clone. The CDR3 coding sequence is TGTGCCAGCAGCCGCCGGGACAGCCTTAATGAAAAACTGTTTTTT. Translation gives CASSRRDSLNEKLFF. V gene TRBV7-6 combines with J gene TRBJ1-4; 7 positions agree with TRBD1. This CDR3 has 15 amino acids. V shed 5 bases and J 4 bases; nucleotides not matched to a gene: 7. Germline values: CDR1 SGHVS, CDR2 FNYEAQ.

The V and J genes are TRBV23-1 and TRBJ1-3, with D maybe TRBD1 (6 bases). TRBV23-1 is flagged as an ORF with uncertain function. This CDR3 has 17 residues. V was shortened by 1 base and J by 0 bases, with 13 bases between the two germline ends. CDR3 nucleotide sequence: TGCGCCAGCAGTCAATGTAAGACAGGCCACTCTGGAAACACCATATATTTT. It codes for CASSQCKTGHSGNTIYF.

J is TRBJ2-7 and V is TRBV5-1, with 12 bases matching TRBD1. The germline gives CDR1 SGHRS, CDR2 YFSETQ. J was trimmed by 6 bases and V by 1 base; bases with no gene match: 11. This CDR3 has 17 residues. CDR3 nucleotide sequence: TGCGCCAGCAGCTTGTCCCCGGGACAGGGGGCTGTCTCCGAGCAGTACTTC. This encodes CASSLSPGQGAVSEQYF.

The chain uses TRBV6-5 and TRBJ2-1; 13 bases are a match to TRBD2. The J segment lost 7 bases and the V segment lost 8 bases, leaving 5 bases of the junction unmatched. The CDR3 is 14 residues long. Germline values: CDR1 MNHEY, CDR2 SVGAGI. This chain's CDR3 is CASLGTSGTNEQFF. The CDR3 DNA reads TGTGCCAGCTTAGGGACTAGCGGGACAAATGAGCAGTTCTTC.

As concerns this clone: The junction differs from germline at one of its ends, possibly a read error. The genes are TRBV24-1 and TRBJ1-1; D is unresolved. Germline V gene data show CDR1 as KGHDR and CDR2 as SFDVKD. The CDR3 is 9 residues long. The DNA for the CDR3 is TGTGCCACCGGAGAGACCCGGCCTTTT. Translating gives CATGETRPF.

The chain employs TRBV6-1 and TRBJ1-6; 8 bases align to TRBD1. The CDR3 totals 14 residues. The junction had 2 bases not matched to a gene; V was cut back by 3 bases and J by 7 bases. Germline V gene data show CDR1 as MNHNS and CDR2 as SASEGT. CDR3 bases: TGTGCCAGCAGTGACCGGACAGGGAATTCACCCCTCCACTTT. Its translation is CASSDRTGNSPLHF.

CDR3 loop: CASSVQIQGAGNTIYF. In DNA, the CDR3 is TGCGCCAGCAGCGTACAGATCCAGGGCGCTGGAAACACCATATATTTT. The chain combines TRBV5-1 with TRBJ1-3; possible D gene TRBD1, 5 bases. The CDR3 has 16 residues. The germline gives CDR1 SGHRS, CDR2 YFSETQ. V dropped 4 bases and J dropped 2 bases, with 16 bases sitting between them.

The rearrangement links TRBV7-2 to TRBJ2-3; tentative D call: TRBD1 (5 bases). The length of the CDR3 is 14 residues. Trimming took 5 bases from V and 0 from J, leaving 9 bases between them. Germline loops: CDR1 SGHTA, CDR2 FQGNSA. The CDR3 is CASSPGPSTDTQYF. DNA for the CDR3: TGTGCCAGCAGCCCAGGGCCCAGCACAGATACGCAGTATTTT.

The chain employs TRBV19 and TRBJ2-1, with 8 bases lining up with TRBD2. The CDR3 loop spans 15 amino acids. Germline V gives CDR1 LNHDA, CDR2 SQIVND (reference sequence). The V and J ends lost 7 bases and 6 bases, in that order; junction bases with no gene match: 11. Here the CDR3 reads CASTLTGRGGNEQFF. In DNA, the CDR3 is TGTGCCAGTACTCTGACCGGGAGGGGGGGCAATGAGCAGTTCTTC.

Notes on this clone: The same CDR3 arises from other DNA sequences in this sample as well. The chain has TRBV18 and TRBJ2-7; 11 bases agree with TRBD1. With V trimmed by 3 bases and J by 6 bases, 1 base remained unmatched. The CDR3 has 13 residues. Germline loops: CDR1 KGHSH, CDR2 LQKENI. CDR3 DNA: TGTGCCAGCTCACCTGGGACAGGGGGCGAGCAGTACTTC. Residues: CASSPGTGGEQYF.

V and J are TRBV6-2 or TRBV6-3 and TRBJ2-1, with 12 bases matching TRBD2. Looked up from germline, CDR1 is MNHEY and CDR2 is SVGEGT. V shed 7 bases and J 7 bases; nucleotides not matched to a gene: 14. This CDR3 spans 17 amino acids. CDR3 coding DNA: TGTGCCAGCACCCCGAACTTGACTAGCGGGAGCATGAATGAGCAGTTCTTC. Protein product: CASTPNLTSGSMNEQFF.

This rearrangement joins TRBV6-4 to TRBJ1-1, with 12 nucleotides matching TRBD1. CDR1 is MRHNA and CDR2 is SNTAGT in the germline V gene. V lost 3 bases and J lost 4; bases outside the gene matches: 3. The CDR3 consists of 15 residues. CDR3 loop: CASSEGQGAGTEAFF. CDR3 nucleotide sequence: TGTGCCAGCAGTGAGGGACAGGGGGCAGGCACTGAAGCTTTCTTT.

Concerning this clone itself: The junction shows a germline mismatch at one end, possibly a read error. J is TRBJ1-2 and V is TRBV5-1; no clear D gene. Germline loops: CDR1 SGHRS, CDR2 YFSETQ. This CDR3 is built from 15 residues. As DNA, the CDR3 is TGCGCCAGCAGCTTGGACACCTACAACGACTATGACTACACCTTC. The encoded protein is CASSLDTYNDYDYTF.

The chain uses TRBV27 and TRBJ1-1, with D unclear. V shed 1 base and J shed 5 bases, with 11 bases lying between them. Germline lookup yields CDR1 MNHEY and CDR2 SMNVEV (reference sequence). This CDR3 region has 14 residues. The CDR3 sequence is CASSLYLGGTEAFF. The CDR3 nucleotides read TGTGCCAGCAGTTTATACCTCGGAGGGACTGAAGCTTTCTTT.

J is TRBJ1-2 and V is TRBV30; the D is unclear. The CDR3 has 14 amino acids. V lost 0 bases, J lost 8 bases, and 16 bases lay in between. Germline CDR1 is GTSNPN and CDR2 is SVGIG (reference sequence). CDR3 coding DNA: TGTGCCTGGAGTGTACTAGATGGCTCCGGGGGCTACACCTTC. Its protein is CAWSVLDGSGGYTF.

The genes are TRBV19 and TRBJ1-2; possibly TRBD1 for D (5 bases). The CDR3 extends over 13 amino acids. V was clipped by 4 bases and J by 7 bases, with 13 bases between them. Germline V CDR1 and CDR2: LNHDA, SQIVND (reference sequence). The CDR3 region is CASSKTGLPGYTF. CDR3 DNA sequence: TGTGCCAGTAGTAAAACAGGCCTGCCTGGCTACACCTTC. Based on the CDR3 plus reference TRBV19 and TRBJ1-2, the full variable domain is DGGITQSPKYLFRKEGQNVTLSCEQNLNHDAMYWYRQDPGQGLRLIYYSQIVNDFQKGDIAEGYSVSREKKESFPLTVTSAQKNPTAFYLCASSKTGLPGYTFGSGTRLTVV.

This clone occurred once. The genes are TRBV5-4 and TRBJ2-5; tentatively, D is TRBD1 (5 bases). CDR3 length: 20 amino acids. Germline CDR1 SGHNT, CDR2 YYREEE (reference sequence). The ends were cut back, 4 bases at V and 1 base at J, with 29 bases in the middle. The CDR3 reads CASSPSMSSIAGQGQETQYF. For the CDR3, the DNA is TGTGCCAGCAGCCCCTCCATGTCTAGTATCGCCGGGCAGGGCCAAGAGACCCAGTACTTC.

In regard to this clone: Other nucleotide sequences in the sample specify the same CDR3. This sequence joins TRBV7-8 and TRBJ2-7, with TRBD2 matching over 7 bases. J gave up 4 bases and V 0 bases, and 3 bases lay outside the gene matches. The CDR3 has 14 amino acids. Germline CDR1 and CDR2: SGHVS and FQNEAQ. CDR3 DNA sequence: TGTGCCAGCAGCTTAGCGGGACTATCATACGAGCAGTACTTC. Its translation is CASSLAGLSYEQYF. The full variable domain, its missing parts supplied by reference TRBV7-8 and TRBJ2-7, is GAGVSQSPRYKVAKRGQDVALRCDPISGHVSLFWYQQALGQGPEFLTYFQNEAQLDKSGLPSDRFFAERPEGSVSTLKIQRTQQEDSAVYLCASSLAGLSYEQYFGPGTRLTVT.

The chain joins TRBV29-1 to TRBJ1-1; tentative D call: TRBD1 (5 bases). Germline CDR1 is SQVTM and CDR2 is ANQGSEA. V lost 3 bases and J 3 bases, leaving 11 bases between the germline ends. CDR3 length: 13 residues. The DNA for the CDR3 is TGCAGCGTTGATAAGGGGTTAGACACTGAAGCTTTCTTT. This encodes CSVDKGLDTEAFF. The full variable domain, with the rest looked up from reference TRBV29-1 and TRBJ1-1, is SAVISQKPSRDICQRGTSLTIQCQVDSQVTMMFWYRQQPGQSLTLIATANQGSEATYESGFVIDKFPISRPNLTFSTLTVSNMSPEDSSIYLCSVDKGLDTEAFFGQGTRLTVV.

This rearrangement joins TRBV5-4 to TRBJ2-5; a possible D gene is TRBD1 (5 bases). The CDR3 covers 14 residues. Per germline, CDR1 SGHNT and CDR2 YYREEE (reference sequence). With 4 bases removed from V and 2 bases from J, the gap between germline ends came to 12 bases. The CDR3 reads CASSPQGFQETQYF. CDR3 DNA sequence: TGTGCCAGCAGCCCTCAGGGATTTCAAGAGACCCAGTACTTC.

This clone was detected a few times. The rearrangement joins TRBV5-6 to TRBJ1-4, with 8 bases aligning to TRBD1. With V trimmed by 4 bases and J by 8 bases, 7 bases remained unmatched. Germline CDR1 and CDR2: SGHDT and YYEEEE. The CDR3 loop spans 14 amino acids. This CDR3 is CASSSDRGGEKLFF. The CDR3 bases are TGTGCCAGCAGCAGCGACAGGGGTGGCGAAAAACTGTTTTTT.